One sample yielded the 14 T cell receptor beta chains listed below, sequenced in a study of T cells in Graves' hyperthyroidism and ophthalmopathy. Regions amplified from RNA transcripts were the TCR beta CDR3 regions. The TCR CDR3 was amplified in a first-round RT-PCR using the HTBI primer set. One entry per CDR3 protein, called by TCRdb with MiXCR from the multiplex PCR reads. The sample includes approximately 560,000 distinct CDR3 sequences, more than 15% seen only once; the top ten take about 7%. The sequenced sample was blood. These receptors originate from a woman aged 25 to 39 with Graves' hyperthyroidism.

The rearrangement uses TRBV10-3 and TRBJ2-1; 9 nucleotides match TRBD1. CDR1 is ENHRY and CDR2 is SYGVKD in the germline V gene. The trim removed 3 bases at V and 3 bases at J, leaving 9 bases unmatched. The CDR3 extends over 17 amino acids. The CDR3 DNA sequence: TGTGCCATCAGTGACCGTGCCGGGACAGGGAGCTACAATGAGCAGTTCTTC. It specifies CAISDRAGTGSYNEQFF.

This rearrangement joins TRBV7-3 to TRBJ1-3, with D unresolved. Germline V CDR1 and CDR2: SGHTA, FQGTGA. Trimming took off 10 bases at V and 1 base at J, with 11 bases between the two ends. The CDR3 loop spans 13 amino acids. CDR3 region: CATTFGSGNTIYF. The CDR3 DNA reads TGTGCCACCACCTTTGGATCTGGAAACACCATATATTTT.

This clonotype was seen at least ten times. The CDR3 loop is CASSQAVVSGNTIYF. CDR3 DNA sequence: TGTGCCAGCAGCCAAGCGGTAGTGTCTGGAAACACCATATATTTT. The J gene is TRBJ1-3, the V gene TRBV3-1; D is ambiguous. CDR1 is LGHDT and CDR2 is YNNKEL in the germline V gene (reference sequence). V shed 1 base and J shed 1 base, with 8 bases lying between them. This CDR3 region has 15 residues. Full variable domain (outside the CDR3, taken from reference TRBV3-1 and TRBJ1-3): DTAVSQTPKYLVTQMGNDKSIKCEQNLGHDTMYWYKQDSKKFLKIMFSYNNKELIINETVPNRFSPKSPDKAHLNLHINSLELGDSAVYFCASSQAVVSGNTIYFGEGSWLTVV.

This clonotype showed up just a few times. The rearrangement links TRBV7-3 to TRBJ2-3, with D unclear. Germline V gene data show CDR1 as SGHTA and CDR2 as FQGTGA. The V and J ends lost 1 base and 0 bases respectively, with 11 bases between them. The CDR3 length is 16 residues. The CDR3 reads CASSLNGASSTDTQYF. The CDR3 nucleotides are TGTGCCAGCAGCTTAAACGGAGCGTCTAGCACAGATACGCAGTATTTT.

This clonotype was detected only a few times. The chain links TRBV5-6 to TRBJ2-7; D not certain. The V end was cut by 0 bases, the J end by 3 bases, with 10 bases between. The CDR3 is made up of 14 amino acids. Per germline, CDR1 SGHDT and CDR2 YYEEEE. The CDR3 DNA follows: TGTGCCAGCAGCTTGGCTGATAGAAGCTACGAGCAGTACTTC. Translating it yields CASSLADRSYEQYF. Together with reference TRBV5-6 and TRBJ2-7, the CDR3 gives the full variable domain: DAGVTQSPTHLIKTRGQQVTLRCSPKSGHDTVSWYQQALGQGPQFIFQYYEEEERQRGNFPDRFSGHQFPNYSSELNVNALLLGDSALYLCASSLADRSYEQYFGPGTRLTVT.

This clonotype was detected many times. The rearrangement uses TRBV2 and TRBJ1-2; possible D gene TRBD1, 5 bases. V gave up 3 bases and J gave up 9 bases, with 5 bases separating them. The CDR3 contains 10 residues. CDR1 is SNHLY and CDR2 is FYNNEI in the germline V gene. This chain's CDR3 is CASSEGRYTF. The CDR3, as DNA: TGTGCCAGCAGTGAGGGGCGCTACACCTTC.

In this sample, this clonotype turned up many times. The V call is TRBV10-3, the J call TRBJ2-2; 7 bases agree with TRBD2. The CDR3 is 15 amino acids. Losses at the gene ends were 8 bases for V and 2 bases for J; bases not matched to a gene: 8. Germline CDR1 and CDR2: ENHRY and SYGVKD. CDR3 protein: CAIGRASGNTGELFF. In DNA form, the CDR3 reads TGTGCCATCGGACGGGCTAGCGGAAACACCGGGGAGCTGTTTTTT.

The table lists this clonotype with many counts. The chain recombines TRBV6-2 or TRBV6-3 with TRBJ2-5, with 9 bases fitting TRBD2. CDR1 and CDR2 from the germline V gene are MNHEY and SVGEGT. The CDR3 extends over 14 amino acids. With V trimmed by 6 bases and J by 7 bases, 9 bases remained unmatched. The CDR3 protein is CASSYGTSRGTQYF. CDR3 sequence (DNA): TGTGCCAGCAGCTATGGGACTAGCCGAGGGACCCAGTACTTC.

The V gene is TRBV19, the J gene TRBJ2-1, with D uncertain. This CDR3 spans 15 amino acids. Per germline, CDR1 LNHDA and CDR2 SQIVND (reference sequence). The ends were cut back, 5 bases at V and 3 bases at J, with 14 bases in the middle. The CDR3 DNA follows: TGTGCCAGTAGTCCCATAGACTCGAGCTACAATGAGCAGTTCTTC. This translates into CASSPIDSSYNEQFF.

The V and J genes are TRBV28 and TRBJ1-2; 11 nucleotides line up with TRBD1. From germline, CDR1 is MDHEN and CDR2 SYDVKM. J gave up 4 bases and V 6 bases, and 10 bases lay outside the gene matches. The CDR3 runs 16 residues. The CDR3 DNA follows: TGTGCCAGCAGACTCGGACAGGGGGCGCGCGGCTATGGCTACACCTTC. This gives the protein CASRLGQGARGYGYTF.

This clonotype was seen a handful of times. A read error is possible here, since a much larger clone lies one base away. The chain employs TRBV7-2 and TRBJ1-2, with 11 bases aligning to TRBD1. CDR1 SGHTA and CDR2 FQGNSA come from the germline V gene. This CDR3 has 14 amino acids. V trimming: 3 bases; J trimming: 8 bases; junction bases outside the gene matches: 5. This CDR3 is CASSLWDRGDGYTF. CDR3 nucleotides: TGTGCCAGCAGCTTGTGGGACAGGGGGGACGGCTACACCTTC.

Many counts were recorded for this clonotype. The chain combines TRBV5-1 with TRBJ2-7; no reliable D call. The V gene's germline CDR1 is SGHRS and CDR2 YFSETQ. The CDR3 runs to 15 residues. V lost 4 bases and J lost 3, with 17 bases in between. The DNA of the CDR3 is TGCGCCAGCAGCCCTACAACAGAGGTTGGCTACGAGCAGTACTTC. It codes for CASSPTTEVGYEQYF.

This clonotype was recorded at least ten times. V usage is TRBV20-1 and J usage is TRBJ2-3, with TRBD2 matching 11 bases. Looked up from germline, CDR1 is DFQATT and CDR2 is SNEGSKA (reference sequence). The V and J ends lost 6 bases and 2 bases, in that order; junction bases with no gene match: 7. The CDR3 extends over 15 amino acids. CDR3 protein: CSAGGTSGNTDTQYF. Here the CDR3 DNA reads TGCAGTGCCGGTGGGACTAGCGGAAACACAGATACGCAGTATTTT.

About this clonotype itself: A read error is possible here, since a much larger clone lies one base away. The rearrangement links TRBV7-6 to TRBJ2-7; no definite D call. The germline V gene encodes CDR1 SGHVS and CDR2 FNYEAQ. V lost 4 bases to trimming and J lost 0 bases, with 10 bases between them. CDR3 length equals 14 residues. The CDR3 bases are TGTGCCAGCAGCTCCGTTTCCTCCTCCTACGAGCAGTACTTC. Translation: CASSSVSSSYEQYF. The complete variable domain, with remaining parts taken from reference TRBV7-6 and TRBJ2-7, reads GAGVSQSPRYKVTKRGQDVALRCDPISGHVSLYWYRQALGQGPEFLTYFNYEAQQDKSGLPNDRFSAERPEGSISTLTIQRTEQRDSAMYRCASSSVSSSYEQYFGPGTRLTVT.